The T cell receptor (beta chain) described here comes from a study of T-cell reconstitution after alpha-beta-depleted transplantation in children. From germline, CDR1 is DFQATT and CDR2 SNEGSKA (reference sequence). Trimming took off 3 bases at V and 4 bases at J, with 12 bases between the two ends. This CDR3 region has 13 residues. Unique molecular identifiers were used in preparing the TCRbeta library. One entry per CDR3 protein, called by TCRdb with MiXCR from the PCR reads. The table records around 680,000 distinct CDR3 sequences, 15% to 20% of them present only once. This receptor was obtained from a human donor who donated a stem cell graft to a child with acute myeloid leukemia. Material: PBMCs from the stem cell graft donor, obtained from the stem cell graft. This chain links TRBV20-1 with TRBJ1-2, with no clear D. This chain's CDR3 is CSASRHEGYGYTF. DNA of the CDR3: TGCAGTGCTAGTCGACATGAGGGCTATGGCTACACCTTC.